The TCR beta chain under discussion was sequenced for a study of shared clonotypes between healthy human individuals. Looking at the study overall: The study enrolled a couple of women and a few men aged 18 to 49.

Trimming shortened V by 0 bases and J by 6 bases, and 9 bases separated the two germline ends. CDR1 and CDR2 (germline): LNHNV, YYDKDF (reference sequence). CDR3 length: 14 residues. The repertoire was sequenced with immunoSEQ multiplex PCR; TCRdb's copy has only in-frame clones and lacks some. Of roughly 2.5 million clones listed, 90% to 95% are singletons. The sequenced sample was naive CD4+ T cells sorted from blood. Subset denoted: CD45RA+ positively selected. V is TRBV15 and J is TRBJ2-1; perhaps TRBD2 as D (6 bases). This clonotype was obtained from a young man in good health. The CDR3 bases are TGTGCCACCAGCAGAGAGGGGGGAGGCAATGAGCAGTTCTTC. Translation: CATSREGGGNEQFF.